This T cell receptor beta chain was identified in a study of T cell responses to AZD1222 COVID-19 vaccine. Turning to the study itself: Second-dose groups at about 4 or about 12 weeks were pooled.

This table comes from immunoSEQ multiplex PCR, and its TCRdb copy is limited to in-frame clones, with some not included. The table has fewer than 120,000 clones, about four fifths seen once. Note on this clone: Its antigen is undetermined.

Study findings and constraints: Donors skewed white British and female; clonal diversity was possibly underestimated. The span of vaccine-associated CD4 TCRs extended across spike, with dominance at 160-218 and 743-854.

The germline V and J ends were trimmed by 1 base and 3 bases, with 12 bases remaining between them. This CDR3 region has 15 residues. In germline, CDR1 is SGHVS, CDR2 FQNEAQ. This receptor was obtained from an adult in good health. The chain is built from TRBV7-8 and TRBJ1-2; D is uncertain. The source was peripheral blood, collected on day 0 of AZD1222 vaccination. CDR3 DNA: TGTGCCAGCAGCTTAGACGCCATAGGGCACTATGGCTACACCTTC. This encodes CASSLDAIGHYGYTF.